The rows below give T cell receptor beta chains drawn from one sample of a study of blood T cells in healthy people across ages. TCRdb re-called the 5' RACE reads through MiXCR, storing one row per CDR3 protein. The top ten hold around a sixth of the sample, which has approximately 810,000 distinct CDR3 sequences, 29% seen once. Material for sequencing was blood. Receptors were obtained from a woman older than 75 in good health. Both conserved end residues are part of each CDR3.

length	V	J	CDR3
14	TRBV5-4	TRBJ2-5	CASSSRQGQETQYF
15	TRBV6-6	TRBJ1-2	CASRERTGDNYGYTF
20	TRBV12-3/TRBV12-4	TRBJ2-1	CASSLALGTSGRSSYNEQFF
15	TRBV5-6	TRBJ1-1	CASSFYSTGNTEAFF
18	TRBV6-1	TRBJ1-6	CASSTGSRGANHNSPLHF
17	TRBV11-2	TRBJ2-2	CASSFPTGGGGTGELFF
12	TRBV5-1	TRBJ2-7	CASRLSSYEQYF
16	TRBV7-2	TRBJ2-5	CASSLDPAGGGETQYF
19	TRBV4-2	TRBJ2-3	CASSLDLTSGGVSTDTQYF
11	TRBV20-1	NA	CSARDYETQYF
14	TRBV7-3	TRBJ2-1	CASSLTSTAGWQFF
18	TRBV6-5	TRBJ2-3	CASSYSIAGTSSTDTQYF
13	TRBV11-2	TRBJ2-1	CASSWGQSQGQFF
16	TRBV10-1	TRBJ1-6	CASSEGGIDYNSPLHF
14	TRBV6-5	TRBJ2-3	CASSYRAGGVPQYF
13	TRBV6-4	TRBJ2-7	CASSDGTEYEQYF
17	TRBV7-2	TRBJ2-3	CASSLGLAGALGDTQYF
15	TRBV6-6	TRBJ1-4	CASSYPAGGNEKLFF
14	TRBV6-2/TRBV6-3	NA	CASNAGGGVHEQYF
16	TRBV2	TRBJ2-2	CASSEVRQGASGELFF
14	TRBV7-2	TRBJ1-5	CASSPPEGSQPQHF
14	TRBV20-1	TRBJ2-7	CSAPTGGGSYEQYF
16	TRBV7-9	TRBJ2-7	CASSSSGGALFDEQYF
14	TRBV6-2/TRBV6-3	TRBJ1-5	CASSRTGDHQPQHF
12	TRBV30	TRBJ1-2	CAWSRTGNGYTF
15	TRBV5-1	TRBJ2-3	CASSLDFKSTDTQYF
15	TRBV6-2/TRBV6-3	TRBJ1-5	CASSWGQGDHQPQHF
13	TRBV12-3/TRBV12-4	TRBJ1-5	CASSFKGNQPQHF
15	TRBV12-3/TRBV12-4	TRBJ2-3	CASSLGRGGTDVQYF
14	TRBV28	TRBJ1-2	CASSLYRTNYGYTF
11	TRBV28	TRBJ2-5	CASSSGRGQYF
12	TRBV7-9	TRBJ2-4	CASSPAKNIQYF
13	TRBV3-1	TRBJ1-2	CASLDTAEGGYTF
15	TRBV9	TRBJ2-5	CASSVRDRGGETQYF
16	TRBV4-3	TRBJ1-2	CASSHWLGGVDYGYTF
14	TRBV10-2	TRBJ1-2	CASSDSGPNYGYTF
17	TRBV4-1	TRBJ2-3	CASSQEDGKHGTDTQYF
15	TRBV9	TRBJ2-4	CASSAISGGENIQYF
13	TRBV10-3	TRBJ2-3	CAISPRGTDTQYF
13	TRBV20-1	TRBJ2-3	CSARPGSTDTQYF
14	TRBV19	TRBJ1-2	CASSQDRGARDYTF
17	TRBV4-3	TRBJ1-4	CASSQDPTRRREEKLFF
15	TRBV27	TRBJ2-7	CASSLYRASSYEQYF
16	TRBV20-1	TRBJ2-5	CSARGPGQTYQETQYF
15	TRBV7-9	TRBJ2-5	CASRATSGVRETQYF
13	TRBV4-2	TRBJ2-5	CASSQVPGETQYF
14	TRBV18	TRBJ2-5	CASSGQLGQETQYF
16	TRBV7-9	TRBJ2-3	CASSSRGHQGTDTQYF
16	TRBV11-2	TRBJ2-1	CASRPISGGPVHEQFF
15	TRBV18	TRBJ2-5	CASSPRRGSRETQYF
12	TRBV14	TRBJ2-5	CASSSGRSTQYF